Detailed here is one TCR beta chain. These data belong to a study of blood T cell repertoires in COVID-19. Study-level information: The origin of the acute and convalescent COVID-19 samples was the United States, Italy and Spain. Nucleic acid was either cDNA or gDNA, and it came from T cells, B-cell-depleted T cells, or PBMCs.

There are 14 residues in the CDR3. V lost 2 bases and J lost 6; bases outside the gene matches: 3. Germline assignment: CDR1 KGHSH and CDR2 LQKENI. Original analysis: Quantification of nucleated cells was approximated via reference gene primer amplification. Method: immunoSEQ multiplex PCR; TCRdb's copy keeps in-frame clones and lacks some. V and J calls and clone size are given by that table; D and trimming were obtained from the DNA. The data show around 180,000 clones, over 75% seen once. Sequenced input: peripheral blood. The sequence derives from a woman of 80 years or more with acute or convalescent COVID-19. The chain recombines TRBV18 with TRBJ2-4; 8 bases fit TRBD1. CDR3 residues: CASSPGTGLNIQYF. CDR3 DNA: TGTGCCAGCTCACCAGGGACAGGCCTAAACATTCAGTACTTC.